The clone carrying this T cell receptor beta chain showed up just once. The antigen is not known. The CDR3 totals 13 residues. Germline values: CDR1 SGHTA, CDR2 FQGNSA. V lost 5 bases to trimming and J lost 1 base, with 8 bases between them. The sample originates from a study of cytomegalovirus exposure and HLA in healthy donors. The study, taken as a whole, reports: According to the study, 160 or so TCR beta chains were cytomegalovirus-associated. Reportedly, diagnosis of cytomegalovirus status by the classifier showed high specificity and sensitivity. Most TCR sequences were rare, but some public TCRs occurred in many donors. The CMV antigen specificity of a few CMV-associated chains was confirmed through in vitro analysis.

The repertoire was sequenced with immunoSEQ multiplex PCR; TCRdb's copy has only in-frame clones and lacks some. The data contain 160,000 or so clones, around 90% of them seen just once; the ten biggest clones take up just under 3%. The source is a young man in good health and CMV-seronegative. J is TRBJ1-1 and V is TRBV7-2; D ambiguous. Sequenced input: PBMCs. CDR3 nucleotide sequence: TGTGCCAGCAGCCAGGATCGGAACACTGAAGCTTTCTTT. Amino acid sequence: CASSQDRNTEAFF.